One sample yielded the 24 T cell receptor beta chains listed below, sequenced in a study of T cell repertoires in cytomegalovirus infection. TCRdb re-derived calls from the reads in MiXCR, one entry per CDR3 protein. Of a few hundred thousand distinct CDR3 sequences in the sample, approximately 15% were seen once. Sequencing was performed on CD8+ T cells from PBMCs. The receptors originated from a human donor in good health (CMV status not recorded). Some clones in this sample may be carry-over from other donors' samples.

This clonotype has only a few counts. The CDR3, as DNA: TGTGCCAGCAGTTCCGGGGGGGCCTACGAGCAGTACTTC. It codes for CASSSGGAYEQYF. The chain joins TRBV27 to TRBJ2-7, with 8 nucleotides matching TRBD2. With V trimmed by 4 bases and J by 2 bases, 1 base remained unmatched. The CDR3 spans 13 residues. CDR1 and CDR2 (germline): MNHEY, SMNVEV (reference sequence).

This clonotype turned up a few times. The chain couples TRBV10-3 to TRBJ1-1; no clear D. With 2 bases removed from V and 7 bases from J, the gap between germline ends came to 20 bases. The length of the CDR3 is 16 residues. Germline V gene lookup returns CDR1 ENHRY and CDR2 SYGVKD. CDR3 loop: CAISEPKRAGNGEAFF. CDR3 nucleotides: TGTGCCATCAGTGAGCCAAAACGGGCGGGGAATGGTGAAGCTTTCTTT.

This clonotype was detected ten times or more. As DNA, the CDR3 is TGTGCCACCTGGACTGCCAATAGGACTGAGCAGTTCTTC. This gives the protein CATWTANRTEQFF. The J gene is TRBJ2-1, the V gene TRBV7-8; a weak D match, TRBD2 (5 bases). CDR1 is SGHVS, CDR2 FQNEAQ, per germline. CDR3 length: 13 residues. Trimming cost V 10 bases and J 9 bases, with 19 bases left between them.

The chain joins TRBV7-8 to TRBJ2-5; D could derive from TRBD1 or TRBD2 (5 bases each). Germline V CDR1 and CDR2: SGHVS, FQNEAQ. The CDR3 totals 13 residues. Between the trimmed V and J ends, which lost 5 bases and 6 bases, there was a span of 13 bases. CDR3 protein: CASSPGTSQTQYF. The CDR3 DNA sequence: TGTGCCAGCAGCCCTGGGACGTCGCAGACCCAGTACTTC.

This clonotype showed up just a few times. This chain links TRBV5-4 with TRBJ2-7; D is perhaps TRBD1 or TRBD2 (5 bases each). V lost 4 bases to trimming and J lost 0 bases, with 14 bases between them. The CDR3 consists of 15 residues. Germline CDR1 SGHNT, CDR2 YYREEE (reference sequence). CDR3 nucleotides: TGTGCCAGCAGCCTCCGGGACGGATACTCCTACGAGCAGTACTTC. It codes for CASSLRDGYSYEQYF.

This clonotype was counted a single time. V gene TRBV2 combines with J gene TRBJ2-2; D gene ambiguous. Germline-derived CDR1 and CDR2 are SNHLY and FYNNEI. The CDR3 consists of 14 residues. V shed 10 bases and J shed 7 bases, with 19 bases lying between them. CDR3 loop: CATSSPGLVGELFF. The CDR3 nucleotides read TGTGCCACCTCGAGTCCCGGGTTGGTCGGGGAGCTGTTTTTT.

Ten or more counts support this clonotype. The chain carries TRBV12-5 and TRBJ2-5; 7 bases fit TRBD1. The CDR3 extends over 13 amino acids. V dropped 2 bases and J dropped 3; count of bases not matched to a gene: 0. Germline V gives CDR1 LGHNT, CDR2 FRNRAP. The CDR3 DNA is TGTGCTAGTGGTTTGCAGGGGGAAGAGACCCAGTACTTC. Protein sequence: CASGLQGEETQYF.

This clonotype occurred many times. This rearrangement joins TRBV20-1 to TRBJ2-1; TRBD2 agrees at 8 bases. Germline values: CDR1 DFQATT, CDR2 SNEGSKA (reference sequence). V was pared by 0 bases and J by 7 bases, with 11 bases of the junction left unmatched. There are 16 residues in the CDR3. The CDR3 DNA follows: TGCAGTGCTAGAGATCCAGCGGGGGCCTACCTGAATGAGCAGTTCTTC. This gives the protein CSARDPAGAYLNEQFF.

This chain links TRBV29-1 with TRBJ2-2, with 10 positions matching TRBD1. The CDR3 spans 14 residues. With V trimmed by 6 bases and J by 6 bases, 7 bases remained unmatched. Germline V gene sequence: CDR1 SQVTM, CDR2 ANQGSEA. In nucleotides, the CDR3 is TGCAGCGTGCCGACCGGGACAGGGGCCGGGGAGCTGTTTTTT. Translating it yields CSVPTGTGAGELFF.

This clonotype appeared a few times. This chain uses TRBV20-1 with TRBJ1-1; D possibly corresponds to TRBD1 (5 bases). V lost 7 bases and J 2 bases, leaving 14 bases between the germline ends. This CDR3 has 13 residues. From germline, CDR1 is DFQATT and CDR2 SNEGSKA (reference sequence). CDR3 in DNA: TGCAGTGTTCGTCGGGGGGATAACACTGAAGCTTTCTTT. It codes for CSVRRGDNTEAFF.

The table lists this clonotype with many counts. The chain couples TRBV29-1 to TRBJ2-7; D assignment may be TRBD1 or TRBD2 (5 bases each). With 4 bases removed from V and 2 bases from J, the gap between germline ends came to 18 bases. Germline V gene lookup returns CDR1 SQVTM and CDR2 ANQGSEA. This CDR3 region has 15 residues. The CDR3 region is CSVGGGSGNAYEQYF. CDR3 sequence (DNA): TGCAGCGTTGGAGGAGGCTCAGGGAACGCCTACGAGCAGTACTTC.

This clonotype was seen a handful of times. The chain combines TRBV7-6 with TRBJ1-2; possible D gene TRBD1, 5 bases. Germline assignment: CDR1 SGHVS and CDR2 FNYEAQ. The CDR3 has 13 amino acids. The V gene lost 8 bases and the J gene lost 4 bases, with 14 bases spanning the gap. CDR3 in DNA: TGTGCCAGCGCGGCAGACAGTCTCTATGGCTACACCTTC. Its translation is CASAADSLYGYTF.

This clonotype was seen ten or more times. The J gene is TRBJ1-1, the V gene TRBV7-9; D perhaps matches TRBD1 (6 bases). The V gene lost 4 bases and the J gene lost 7 bases, with 19 bases spanning the gap. Germline CDR1 is SEHNR and CDR2 is FQNEAQ (reference sequence). The CDR3 totals 15 residues. DNA of the CDR3: TGTGCCAGCAGCTCGTCCTTTTCAGGGGCAGGTGAAGCTTTCTTT. This translates into CASSSSFSGAGEAFF.

Note on this clonotype: A clone one base away is much larger, so this may be a read error. The chain is built from TRBV6-5 and TRBJ2-7; tentatively, D is TRBD1 or TRBD2 (7 bases each). The ends were cut back, 0 bases at V and 5 bases at J, with 17 bases in the middle. Germline V gene data show CDR1 as MNHEY and CDR2 as SVGAGI. The CDR3 is 16 residues long. The CDR3 DNA sequence: TGTGCCAGCAGTTACTCGACTAGCAGGGGGGCCAACGAGCAGTACTTC. It is translated as CASSYSTSRGANEQYF.

This sequence joins TRBV6-5 and TRBJ1-3, with a tentative D call TRBD1 (6 bases). Germline CDR1 reads MNHEY; CDR2 reads SVGAGI. The V and J ends lost 0 bases and 8 bases respectively, with 20 bases between them. The CDR3 consists of 17 residues. CDR3: CASSYSTSGTLTDTIYF. The CDR3 nucleotides are TGTGCCAGCAGTTACTCTACATCCGGGACATTGACGGACACCATATATTTT.

This clonotype showed up just a few times. V usage is TRBV15 and J usage is TRBJ1-1, with D unclear. CDR1 is LNHNV and CDR2 is YYDKDF in the germline V gene (reference sequence). This CDR3 has 16 amino acids. V was shortened by 1 base and J by 1 base, with 13 bases between the two germline ends. CDR3 sequence reads: CATSRVPFQPNTEAFF. CDR3 nucleotide sequence: TGTGCCACCAGCAGAGTTCCATTTCAGCCGAACACTGAAGCTTTCTTT.

The CDR3 DNA reads as TGTGCCAGCAGTCCCCCCGGACCCAACATAAACTACGAGCAGTACTTC. The encoded protein is CASSPPGPNINYEQYF. The chain is built from TRBV27 and TRBJ2-7; D gene uncertain. Per germline, CDR1 MNHEY and CDR2 SMNVEV (reference sequence). Trimming stripped 5 bases from V and 3 bases from J, with 20 bases between. The length of the CDR3 is 16 residues.

This clonotype came up many times. The rearrangement links TRBV28 to TRBJ2-7; D ambiguous. Trimming removed 5 bases at V and 0 bases at J, with 8 bases between. The CDR3 runs to 13 residues. Per the germline V gene, CDR1 is MDHEN and CDR2 is SYDVKM. This CDR3 reads CASSPTDSYEQYF. The CDR3 DNA sequence: TGTGCCAGCAGTCCGACTGACTCCTACGAGCAGTACTTC.

There are many counts of this clonotype. The chain links TRBV4-1 to TRBJ2-2; D not certain. Germline CDR1 reads MGHRA; CDR2 reads YSYEKL. V shed 2 bases and J shed 3 bases, with 10 bases lying between them. The CDR3 has 15 residues. CDR3: CASSQKNRDTGELFF. The CDR3, as DNA: TGCGCCAGCAGCCAAAAAAACCGGGACACCGGGGAGCTGTTTTTT.

The genes are TRBV12-3 or TRBV12-4 and TRBJ2-1; D perhaps matches TRBD2 (5 bases). The CDR3 runs to 13 residues. With 4 bases removed from V and 8 bases from J, the gap between germline ends came to 12 bases. For the CDR3, the DNA is TGTGCCAGCAGTTGGGGTTCGGGGTATGAGCAGTTCTTC. It translates to CASSWGSGYEQFF.

The chain employs TRBV5-5 and TRBJ2-6, with D uncertain. Deletions cut 1 base from V and 4 bases from J, with 6 bases between. CDR3 length equals 14 residues. The V gene's germline CDR1 is SGHKS and CDR2 YYEKEE (reference sequence). CDR3 nucleotide sequence: TGTGCCAGCAGCTTGCTTGCCGGGGCCAACGTCCTGACTTTC. Translation: CASSLLAGANVLTF.

Regarding this clonotype: Just one base apart from a much larger clone, this may be a read error. The chain links TRBV7-6 to TRBJ2-7; 8 bases fit TRBD1. CDR1 and CDR2 (germline): SGHVS, FNYEAQ. This CDR3 is built from 15 residues. The CDR3 DNA is TGTGCCAGCAGCTTAGGACAGGGGACCTCCTTCGAGCAGTACTTC. Translated, it gives CASSLGQGTSFEQYF.

The sample holds a few counts of this clonotype. V gene TRBV5-1 combines with J gene TRBJ2-1; D not resolved. The CDR3 is 15 residues long. Germline CDR1 SGHRS, CDR2 YFSETQ. Trimming stripped 0 bases from V and 0 bases from J, with 7 bases between. CDR3 nucleotide sequence: TGCGCCAGCAGCTTGGACACGAGCTCCTACAATGAGCAGTTCTTC. Amino acids: CASSLDTSSYNEQFF.

There are many counts of this clonotype. The chain uses TRBV11-2 and TRBJ2-7; D not certain. CDR1 is SGHAT, CDR2 FQNNGV, per germline. V was clipped by 2 bases and J by 6 bases, with 5 bases between them. CDR3 size: 11 residues. The CDR3 coding sequence is TGTGCCAGCAGCTTAATAATCGAGCAGTACTTC. Its translation: CASSLIIEQYF. The full variable domain, its missing parts supplied by reference TRBV11-2 and TRBJ2-7, is EAGVAQSPRYKIIEKRQSVAFWCNPISGHATLYWYQQILGQGPKLLIQFQNNGVVDDSQLPKDRFSAERLKGVDSTLKIQPAKLEDSAVYLCASSLIIEQYFGPGTRLTVT.